A selection of T cell receptor beta chains follows, all from one sample in a study of blood T cell repertoires in COVID-19. Repertoires were generated with immunoSEQ multiplex PCR, while TCRdb's copy carries only in-frame clones and drops some. The top ten hold about 0.54% of the sample, which has over 150,000 clones, 90% to 95% seen once. Sequencing used peripheral blood. Receptors originate from a man over 45 with acute or convalescent COVID-19. Both conserved end residues are part of each CDR3. Fields, in order: J gene, clone size, V gene, D gene, CDR3 DNA, CDR3 protein. The D gene is left open where the match is weak. Only part of the rows carry a size: once, few, many, or a class if the clone is expanded.

>TRBJ1-4|NA|TRBV7-9|NA
TGTGCCAGCAGCGAAAGAGCGGGGTCTAATGAAAAACTGTTTTTT
CASSERAGSNEKLFF
>TRBJ2-5|NA|TRBV2|NA
TGTGCCAGCAGCGAAAGCCCACAAGAGACCCAGTACTTC
CASSESPQETQYF
>TRBJ2-3|NA|TRBV7-3|TRBD1
TGTGCCAGCAGCCGGACAGGGGGCCAAGATACGCAGTATTTT
CASSRTGGQDTQYF
>TRBJ2-1|NA|TRBV7-3|NA
TGTGCCAGCAGCCCGACAGTTAGCTCCTACAATGAGCAGTTCTTC
CASSPTVSSYNEQFF
>TRBJ2-3|NA|TRBV29-1|TRBD1
TGCAGCGTAGCCGGGACAGGGACTTCCACAGATACGCAGTATTTT
CSVAGTGTSTDTQYF
>TRBJ2-7|once|TRBV7-3|NA
TGTGCCAGCAGCTTATTTTCAGGGGATTCCTACGAGCAGTACTTC
CASSLFSGDSYEQYF
>TRBJ2-5|NA|TRBV10-3|TRBD1
TGTGCCATTCAAACCCACAGGGCTGGGACAGCCTTAGAGGGTACCCAAGAGACCCAGTACTTC
CAIQTHRAGTALEGTQETQYF
>TRBJ2-7|NA|TRBV6-5|TRBD1
TGTGCCAGCAGTTACGGACAGGGGCTCTACGAGCAGTACTTC
CASSYGQGLYEQYF
>TRBJ1-2|NA|TRBV3-1/TRBV3-2|TRBD1
TGTGCCAGCAGCCAAAGGTCAGGGGGCGCGGGCGGCTACACCTTC
CASSQRSGGAGGYTF
>TRBJ2-1|NA|TRBV9|NA
TGTGCCAGCAGCGTAGGTGAGGGCGACAATGAGCAGTTCTTC
CASSVGEGDNEQFF
>TRBJ2-2|NA|TRBV27|TRBD1
TGTGCCAGCGGACCAGACAGGGGATACACCGGGGAGCTGTTTTTT
CASGPDRGYTGELFF
>TRBJ2-7|NA|TRBV5-1|TRBD2
TGCGCCAGCAGCGCGGGGACTAGCGGCTACGAGCAGTACTTC
CASSAGTSGYEQYF
>TRBJ1-2|NA|TRBV25-1|NA
TGTGCCAGCAGTGAAGCCGCGGGAAGGGATGGCTACACCTTC
CASSEAAGRDGYTF
>TRBJ1-2|NA|TRBV6-4|NA
TGTGCCAGCAGAGCAGGCGGGGTTGATGGCTACACCTTC
CASRAGGVDGYTF
>TRBJ2-1|NA|TRBV19|TRBD2
TGTGCCAGCACACTAGCGGGAGGCCGTGATCGTGAGCAGTTCTTC
CASTLAGGRDREQFF
>TRBJ2-1|NA|TRBV4-2|TRBD2
TGTGCCAGCAGCCAAGATATAATAGCGGGAGTCCCTGAGCAGTTCTTC
CASSQDIIAGVPEQFF
>TRBJ1-2|NA|TRBV7-9|TRBD1
TGTGCCAGCAGCCCTCGACAGGGGTGGGTAGGTGACTATGGCTACACCTTC
CASSPRQGWVGDYGYTF
>TRBJ2-2|NA|TRBV7-3|TRBD1
TGTGCCAGCAGCCCGCAATTCACCTCCGGGACAGGGGCCGGGGAGCTGTTTTTT
CASSPQFTSGTGAGELFF
>TRBJ1-4|NA|TRBV7-9|TRBD1
TGTGCCAGCAGCTTAGGGGGACAGGGGGATGAAAAACTGTTTTTT
CASSLGGQGDEKLFF
>TRBJ1-1|NA|TRBV7-9|NA
TGTGCCAGCAACACAGGGTCCACTGAAGCTTTCTTT
CASNTGSTEAFF
>TRBJ2-1|NA|TRBV3-1/TRBV3-2|TRBD2
TGTGCCAGCAGCCAAGCGAGCGGGACGAATGAGCAGTTCTTC
CASSQASGTNEQFF
>TRBJ2-7|NA|TRBV6-5|NA
TGTGCCAGCAGTTACAATTTACTAGGCAGCGAGCAGTACTTC
CASSYNLLGSEQYF
>TRBJ1-2|NA|TRBV30|NA
TGTGCCTGGAGGGGACGGACAGACAACTATGGCTACACCTTC
CAWRGRTDNYGYTF
>TRBJ2-7|NA|TRBV27|TRBD2
TGTGCCAGCAGTTTATACCGTGGGCTAGCGGGAGCCTTCTACGAGCAGTACTTC
CASSLYRGLAGAFYEQYF
>TRBJ2-1|NA|TRBV2|NA
TGTGCCAGCACGGGACACCGGGCAGAGGAGCAGTTCTTC
CASTGHRAEEQFF
>TRBJ1-6|NA|TRBV7-9|NA
TGTGCCAGCAGCTTAGTCGACATTACTAATTCACCCCTCCACTTT
CASSLVDITNSPLHF
>TRBJ1-5|NA|TRBV27|NA
TGTGCCAGCAGTTTTACTCCGGGACACAATCAGCCCCAGCATTTT
CASSFTPGHNQPQHF
>TRBJ1-6|NA|TRBV28|TRBD1
TGTGCCAGCACCTTGGGACAGGGATTTTCACCCCTCCACTTT
CASTLGQGFSPLHF
>TRBJ1-5|NA|TRBV6-5|TRBD1
TGTGCCAGCAAAAGGACAGGGGGCGAGAATCAGCCCCAGCATTTT
CASKRTGGENQPQHF
>TRBJ1-4|NA|TRBV10-3|TRBD1
TGTGCCATCAGTGCGGGACAGAGCTCCCAGGGGTTAAATGAAAAACTGTTTTTT
CAISAGQSSQGLNEKLFF
>TRBJ2-4|NA|TRBV6-5|TRBD2
TGTGCCAGCAGTAACGGGGGGACGGCCAAAAACATTCAGTACTTC
CASSNGGTAKNIQYF
>TRBJ1-2|NA|TRBV23-1|NA
TGCGCCAGCAGTCTGCAGGTTGGCTACACCTTC
CASSLQVGYTF
>TRBJ2-3|NA|TRBV6-5|TRBD1
TGTGCCAGCAAACCGGGACAGGGGTGGAATACGCAGTATTTT
CASKPGQGWNTQYF
>TRBJ2-4|NA|TRBV7-9|NA
TGTGCCAGCAGCTCCTACACAAATACCGGGCAGTACTTC
CASSSYTNTGQYF
>TRBJ2-7|NA|TRBV27|TRBD1
TGTGCCAGCAGACGGGACAGCCTCTACGAGCAGTACTTC
CASRRDSLYEQYF
>TRBJ2-3|NA|TRBV9|NA
TGTGCCAGCAGCGGATGGACAACAGATACGCAGTATTTT
CASSGWTTDTQYF
>TRBJ1-1|NA|TRBV7-9|NA
TGTGCCAGCAGCGTGCCCGGGAATATTAACACTGAAGCTTTCTTT
CASSVPGNINTEAFF
>TRBJ1-4|once|TRBV6-5|NA
TGTGCCAGCAGTTACTCCAGGAATGATGAAAAACTGTTTTTT
CASSYSRNDEKLFF
>TRBJ1-1|NA|TRBV6-2/TRBV6-3|NA
TGTGCCAGCAGTGCACGGGGGGCCCGAAACACTGAAGCTTTCTTT
CASSARGARNTEAFF
>TRBJ1-2|NA|TRBV9|NA
TGTGCCAGCAGCGTAGTGGGAGGGAATGGCTACACCTTC
CASSVVGGNGYTF
>TRBJ1-1|NA|TRBV18|NA
TGTGCCAGCTCACCAGGGACACCGAACACTGAAGCTTTCTTT
CASSPGTPNTEAFF
>TRBJ1-2|NA|TRBV30|NA
TGTGCTCGACAGAGTAACTATGGCTACACCTTC
CARQSNYGYTF
>TRBJ2-5|NA|TRBV4-2|TRBD2
TGTGCCAGCAGCCGAGGGACTAGCGGGGGAGAGACCCAGTACTTC
CASSRGTSGGETQYF
>TRBJ2-7|NA|TRBV27|TRBD2
TGTGCCAGCAGTCCTCGGACTAGCGGCTCCTACGAGCAGTACTTC
CASSPRTSGSYEQYF
>TRBJ2-7|NA|TRBV21-1|NA
TGTGCCAGCAGCAAAGAGAGTAGCGGAGGCCCCTACGAGCAGTACTTC
CASSKESSGGPYEQYF
>TRBJ1-1|NA|TRBV6-5|TRBD1
TGTGCCAGCAGTTACCGCGGACAGGGGAACACTGAAGCTTTCTTT
CASSYRGQGNTEAFF
>TRBJ1-5|few|TRBV2|TRBD1
TGTGCCAGCAGCGGGACAGGGCGAGGAGGCTATCAGCCCCAGCATTTT
CASSGTGRGGYQPQHF
>TRBJ1-2|NA|TRBV10-3|NA
TGTGCCATCAGTGAGTCGAATAGTACGTCTAACTATGGCTACACCTTC
CAISESNSTSNYGYTF
>TRBJ2-6|NA|TRBV21-1|NA
TGTGCCAGCAGCAAAACCCCCCACGGCTGGGAGCCGTTTAGAAGGCGCACTGGGGCCAACGTCCTGACTTTC
CASSKTPHGWEPFRRRTGANVLTF
>TRBJ1-4|few|TRBV19|TRBD1
TGTGCCGGCCGGGACAGAAAGCCAAAAACTAATGAAAAACTGTTTTTT
CAGRDRKPKTNEKLFF
>TRBJ2-1|NA|TRBV10-3|TRBD2
TGTGCCATCAGCTCCGGGACTAGCATAGCTGAGCAGTTCTTC
CAISSGTSIAEQFF
>TRBJ2-1|NA|TRBV19|TRBD1
TGTGCCAGTAGTATAGTAGGGACAGGGGGTGGTGAGCAGTTCTTC
CASSIVGTGGGEQFF
>TRBJ1-3|NA|TRBV4-3|NA
TGCGCCAGCAGCTACCTATATGGCGGGGGGCAAGGAAACACCATATATTTT
CASSYLYGGGQGNTIYF
>TRBJ2-1|NA|TRBV11-3|TRBD2
TGTGCCAGCAGTGGCGGGAGGAATGAGCAGTTCTTC
CASSGGRNEQFF
>TRBJ2-5|NA|TRBV19|TRBD2
TGTGCCAGTCAAGATCAGGGACTGGGGGGGAAAGAGACCCAGTACTTC
CASQDQGLGGKETQYF
>TRBJ2-7|NA|TRBV9|TRBD2
TGTGCCAGCAGCGTAGGACTAGCGGGAGCTTCCCACGAGCAGTACTTC
CASSVGLAGASHEQYF
>TRBJ1-5|NA|TRBV12-3/TRBV12-4|NA
TGTGCCAGCAGTTTCCTGGACACTCAGCCCCAGCATTTT
CASSFLDTQPQHF